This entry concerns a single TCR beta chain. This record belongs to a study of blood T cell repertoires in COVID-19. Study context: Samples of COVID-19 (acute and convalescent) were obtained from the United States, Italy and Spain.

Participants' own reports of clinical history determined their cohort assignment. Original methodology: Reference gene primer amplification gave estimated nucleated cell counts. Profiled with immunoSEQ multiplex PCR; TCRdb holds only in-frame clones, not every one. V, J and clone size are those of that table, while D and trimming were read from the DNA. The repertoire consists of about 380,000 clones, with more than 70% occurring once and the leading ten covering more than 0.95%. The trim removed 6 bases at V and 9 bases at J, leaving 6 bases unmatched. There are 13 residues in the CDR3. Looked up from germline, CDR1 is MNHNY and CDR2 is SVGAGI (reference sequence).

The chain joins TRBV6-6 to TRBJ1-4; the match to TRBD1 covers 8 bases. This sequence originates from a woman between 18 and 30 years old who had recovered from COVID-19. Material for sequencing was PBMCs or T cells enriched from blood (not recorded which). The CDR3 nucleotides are TGTGCCAGCAGCCGGGGACAGGAGAAAAAACTGTTTTTT. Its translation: CASSRGQEKKLFF.